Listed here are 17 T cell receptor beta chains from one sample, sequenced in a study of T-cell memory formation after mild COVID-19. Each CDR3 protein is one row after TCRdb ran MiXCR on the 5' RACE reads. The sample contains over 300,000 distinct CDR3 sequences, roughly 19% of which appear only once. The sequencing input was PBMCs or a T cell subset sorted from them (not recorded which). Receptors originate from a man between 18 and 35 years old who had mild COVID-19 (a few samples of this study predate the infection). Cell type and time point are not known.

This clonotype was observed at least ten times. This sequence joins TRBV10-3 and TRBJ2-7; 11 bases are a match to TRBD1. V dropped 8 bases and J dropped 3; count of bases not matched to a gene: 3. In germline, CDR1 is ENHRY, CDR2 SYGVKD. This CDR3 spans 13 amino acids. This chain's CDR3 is CAIAGTGGYEQYF. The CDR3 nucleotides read TGTGCCATCGCAGGGACAGGGGGCTACGAGCAGTACTTC.

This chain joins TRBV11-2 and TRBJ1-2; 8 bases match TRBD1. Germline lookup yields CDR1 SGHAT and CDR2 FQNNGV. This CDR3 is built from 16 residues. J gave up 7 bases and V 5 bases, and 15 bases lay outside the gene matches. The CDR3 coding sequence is TGTGCCAGCAGCCCCCACTCGACAGGGGTGCCAAGTGGCTACACCTTC. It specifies CASSPHSTGVPSGYTF.

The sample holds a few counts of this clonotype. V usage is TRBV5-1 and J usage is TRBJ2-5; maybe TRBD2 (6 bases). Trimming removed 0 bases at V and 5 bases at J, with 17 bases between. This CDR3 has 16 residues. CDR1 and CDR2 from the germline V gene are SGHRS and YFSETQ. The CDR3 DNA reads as TGCGCCAGCAGCTTGGAGGGACTTTCGGTCGGGGAGACCCAGTACTTC. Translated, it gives CASSLEGLSVGETQYF.

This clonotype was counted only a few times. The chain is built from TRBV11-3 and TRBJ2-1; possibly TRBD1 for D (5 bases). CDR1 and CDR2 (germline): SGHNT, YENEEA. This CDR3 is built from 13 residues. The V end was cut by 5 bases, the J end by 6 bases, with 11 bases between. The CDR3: CASSKGRGNEQFF. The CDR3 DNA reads TGTGCCAGCAGCAAGGGGCGAGGCAATGAGCAGTTCTTC.

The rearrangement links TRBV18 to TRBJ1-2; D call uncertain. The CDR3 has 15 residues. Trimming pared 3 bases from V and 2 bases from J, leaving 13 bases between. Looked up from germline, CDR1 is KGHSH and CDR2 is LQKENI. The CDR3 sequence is CASSPIEARNYGYTF. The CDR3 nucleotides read TGTGCCAGCTCACCTATAGAAGCGAGAAACTATGGCTACACCTTC. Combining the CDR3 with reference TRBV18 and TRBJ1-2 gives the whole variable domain NAGVMQNPRHLVRRRGQEARLRCSPMKGHSHVYWYRQLPEEGLKFMVYLQKENIIDESGMPKERFSAEFPKEGPSILRIQQVVRGDSAAYFCASSPIEARNYGYTFGSGTRLTVV.

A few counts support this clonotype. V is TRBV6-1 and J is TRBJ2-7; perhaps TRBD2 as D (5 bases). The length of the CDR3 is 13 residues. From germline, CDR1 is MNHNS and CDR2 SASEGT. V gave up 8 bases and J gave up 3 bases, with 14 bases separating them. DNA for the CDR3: TGTGCCAGCCCCCCCCCGGGGATCTACGAGCAGTACTTC. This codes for CASPPPGIYEQYF.

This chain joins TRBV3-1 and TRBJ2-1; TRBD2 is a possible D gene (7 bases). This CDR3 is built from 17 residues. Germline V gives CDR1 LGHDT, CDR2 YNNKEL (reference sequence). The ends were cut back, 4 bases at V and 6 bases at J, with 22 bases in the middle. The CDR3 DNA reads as TGTGCCAGCAGCCCGGATTACTTCCGGGGGGCGAGCAATGAGCAGTTCTTC. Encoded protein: CASSPDYFRGASNEQFF.

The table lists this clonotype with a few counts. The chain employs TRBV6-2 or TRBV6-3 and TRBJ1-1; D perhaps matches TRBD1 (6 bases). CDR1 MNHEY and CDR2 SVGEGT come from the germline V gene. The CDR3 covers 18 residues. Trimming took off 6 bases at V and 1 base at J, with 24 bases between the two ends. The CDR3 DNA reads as TGTGCCAGCAGAATCAACTATCAGGGGCTCCTTGGGAACACTGAAGCTTTCTTT. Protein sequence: CASRINYQGLLGNTEAFF.

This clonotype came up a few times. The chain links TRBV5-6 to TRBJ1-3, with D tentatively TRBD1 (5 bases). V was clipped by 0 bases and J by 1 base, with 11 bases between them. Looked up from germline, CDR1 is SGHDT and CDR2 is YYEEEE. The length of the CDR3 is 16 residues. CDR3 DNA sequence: TGTGCCAGCAGCTTGGGTAGCGGGGGTTCTGGAAACACCATATATTTT. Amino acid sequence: CASSLGSGGSGNTIYF.

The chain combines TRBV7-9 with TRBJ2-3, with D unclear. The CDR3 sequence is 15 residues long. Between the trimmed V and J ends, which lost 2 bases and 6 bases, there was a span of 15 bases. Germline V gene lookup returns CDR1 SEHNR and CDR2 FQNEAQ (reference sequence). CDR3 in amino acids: CASSLQTGWVDTQYF. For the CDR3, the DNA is TGTGCCAGCAGCTTACAAACTGGGTGGGTTGATACGCAGTATTTT.

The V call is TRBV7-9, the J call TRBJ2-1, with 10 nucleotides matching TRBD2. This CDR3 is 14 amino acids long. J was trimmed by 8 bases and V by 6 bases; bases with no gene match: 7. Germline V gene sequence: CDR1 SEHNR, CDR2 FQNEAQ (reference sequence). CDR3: CASRRTSGGDEQFF. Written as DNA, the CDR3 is TGTGCCAGCAGGCGGACTAGCGGTGGTGATGAGCAGTTCTTC.

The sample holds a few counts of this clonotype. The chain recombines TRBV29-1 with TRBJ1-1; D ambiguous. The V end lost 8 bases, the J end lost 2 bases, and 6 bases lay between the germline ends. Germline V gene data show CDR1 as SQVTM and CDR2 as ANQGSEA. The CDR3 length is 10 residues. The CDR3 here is CSFSNTEAFF. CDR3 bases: TGCAGCTTCTCAAACACTGAAGCTTTCTTT.

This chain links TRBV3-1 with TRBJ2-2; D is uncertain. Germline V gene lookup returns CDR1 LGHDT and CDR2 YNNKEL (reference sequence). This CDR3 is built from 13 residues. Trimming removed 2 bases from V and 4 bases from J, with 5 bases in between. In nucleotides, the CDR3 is TGTGCCAGCAGCCAACCCGGCACCGGGGAGCTGTTTTTT. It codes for CASSQPGTGELFF.

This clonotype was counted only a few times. The CDR3 DNA reads as TGCGCCAGCAGCTTGGAAGGGGCCAGGTTCTACGAGCAGTACTTC. It translates to CASSLEGARFYEQYF. The chain uses TRBV5-1 and TRBJ2-7; possibly TRBD1 for D (5 bases). Germline V CDR1 and CDR2: SGHRS, YFSETQ. This CDR3 has 15 amino acids. Between the trimmed V and J ends, which lost 0 bases and 3 bases, there was a span of 13 bases.

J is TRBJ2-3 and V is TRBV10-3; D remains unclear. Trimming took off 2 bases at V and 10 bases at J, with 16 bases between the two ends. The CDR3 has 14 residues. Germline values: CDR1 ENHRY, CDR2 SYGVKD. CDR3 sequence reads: CAISESSLPDSQYF. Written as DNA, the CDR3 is TGTGCCATCAGTGAGAGCTCCCTCCCTGATTCGCAGTATTTT.

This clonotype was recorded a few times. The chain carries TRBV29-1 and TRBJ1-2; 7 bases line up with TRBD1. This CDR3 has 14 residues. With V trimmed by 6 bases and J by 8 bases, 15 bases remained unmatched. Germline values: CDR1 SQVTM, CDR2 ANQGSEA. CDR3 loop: CSVADREGLGGYTF. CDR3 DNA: TGCAGCGTAGCCGACAGGGAGGGGCTGGGGGGCTACACCTTC.

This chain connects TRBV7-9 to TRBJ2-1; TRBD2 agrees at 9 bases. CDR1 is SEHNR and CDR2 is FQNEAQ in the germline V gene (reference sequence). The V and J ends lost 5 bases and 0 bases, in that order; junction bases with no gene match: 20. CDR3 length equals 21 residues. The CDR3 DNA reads TGTGCCAGCAGCCGACAGAAACGGGTCGCGGGGGGGCCGAGCTCCTACAATGAGCAGTTCTTC. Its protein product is CASSRQKRVAGGPSSYNEQFF.